The clone carrying this TCR beta chain was observed many times. Its antigen is not known. For TCRbeta, the library was prepared with unique molecular identifiers. One entry per CDR3 protein, called by TCRdb with MiXCR from the PCR reads. The data show about 300,000 distinct CDR3 sequences, with around 7.1% seen just once and 8.5% to 9.5% held by the top ten. Trimming shortened V by 2 bases and J by 0 bases, and 14 bases separated the two germline ends. CDR3 length: 17 residues. Germline lookup yields CDR1 MGHRA and CDR2 YSYEKL. This record belongs to a study of T-cell reconstitution after alpha-beta-depleted transplantation in children. Study results and caveats: At day 60, the high TCRbeta diversity found in some patients originated from recipient T cells and thymic progenitors that had survived. T-cell counts and diversity were attributed mostly to newly produced T cells one year after transplant. Expanded graft clones numbering several hundred reportedly gave rise to alpha-beta T cells about two months after transplant.

This specimen was peripheral blood, taken 360 days after TCRalphabeta/CD19-depleted stem cell transplant. The J gene is TRBJ1-3, the V gene TRBV4-1, with no clear D. The source is a female patient aged 2-9 years who had a stem cell transplant for Fanconi anemia, so the T cells may come from the graft donor. Written as DNA, the CDR3 is TGCGCCAGCAGCCAAAGCGGACCGTTTAGCTCTGGAAACACCATATATTTT. Translated: CASSQSGPFSSGNTIYF.